These 5 T cell receptor beta chains were sequenced from one sample in a study of blood T cell repertoires in COVID-19. Profiling relied on immunoSEQ multiplex PCR, and the TCRdb table lists in-frame clones only, not all of them. Here the sample spans tens of thousands of clones, around 86% being singletons. Sequencing used peripheral blood. These receptors all come from an elderly woman with acute or convalescent COVID-19.

This chain uses TRBV19 with TRBJ1-5; the D is unclear. This CDR3 comprises 14 residues. Trimming removed 6 bases at V and 1 base at J, with 10 bases between. Germline V lookup: CDR1 LNHDA, CDR2 SQIVND (reference sequence). CDR3 DNA sequence: TGTGCCAGTAGGACCGGGAAAAGCAATCAGCCCCAGCATTTT. It is translated as CASRTGKSNQPQHF.

In this sample, this clone turned up a few times. The chain combines TRBV15 with TRBJ2-2; D might be TRBD2 (5 bases). The CDR3 is made up of 13 amino acids. Trimming removed 4 bases from V and 5 bases from J, with 8 bases in between. The germline gives CDR1 LNHNV, CDR2 YYDKDF (reference sequence). The chain's CDR3 is CATSILVTGELFF. CDR3 sequence (DNA): TGTGCCACCAGCATACTAGTTACCGGGGAGCTGTTTTTT. The full variable domain, completed using reference TRBV15 and TRBJ2-2, is DAMVIQNPRYQVTQFGKPVTLSCSQTLNHNVMYWYQQKSSQAPKLLFHYYDKDFNNEADTPDNFQSRRPNTSFCFLDIRSPGLGDTAMYLCATSILVTGELFFGEGSRLTVL.

The chain joins TRBV3-1 (or the pseudogene TRBV3-2) to TRBJ2-1, with TRBD2 matching 11 bases. The V gene end was trimmed by 2 bases and the J gene end by 5 bases; junction bases not matched to a gene: 8. Per the germline V gene, CDR1 is LGHDT and CDR2 is YNNKEL (reference sequence). The CDR3 spans 17 residues. The CDR3, as DNA: TGTGCCAGCAGCCAAAAGGGGGAACTAGCGGGAGACAATGAGCAGTTCTTC. This sequence encodes CASSQKGELAGDNEQFF.

The V call is TRBV9, the J call TRBJ1-2, with D perhaps TRBD1 (5 bases). The germline V gene has CDR1 SGDLS and CDR2 YYNGEE. V was clipped by 3 bases and J by 8 bases, with 23 bases between them. CDR3 length: 16 residues. Here the CDR3 reads CASSGGIGQGHGGYTF. Here the CDR3 DNA reads TGTGCCAGCAGCGGTGGGATTGGGCAGGGCCACGGAGGCTACACCTTC. The full variable domain, with the rest looked up from reference TRBV9 and TRBJ1-2, is DSGVTQTPKHLITATGQRVTLRCSPRSGDLSVYWYQQSLDQGLQFLIQYYNGEERAKGNILERFSAQQFPDLHSELNLSSLELGDSALYFCASSGGIGQGHGGYTFGSGTRLTVV.

The genes are TRBV14 and TRBJ2-3; the match to TRBD2 covers 8 bases. This CDR3 has 16 residues. V dropped 1 base and J dropped 2; count of bases not matched to a gene: 5. CDR1 is SGHDN, CDR2 FVKESK, per germline. The CDR3, as DNA: TGTGCCAGCAGCCAAGGTTCTAGCGGGTCCACAGATACGCAGTATTTT. It encodes CASSQGSSGSTDTQYF.